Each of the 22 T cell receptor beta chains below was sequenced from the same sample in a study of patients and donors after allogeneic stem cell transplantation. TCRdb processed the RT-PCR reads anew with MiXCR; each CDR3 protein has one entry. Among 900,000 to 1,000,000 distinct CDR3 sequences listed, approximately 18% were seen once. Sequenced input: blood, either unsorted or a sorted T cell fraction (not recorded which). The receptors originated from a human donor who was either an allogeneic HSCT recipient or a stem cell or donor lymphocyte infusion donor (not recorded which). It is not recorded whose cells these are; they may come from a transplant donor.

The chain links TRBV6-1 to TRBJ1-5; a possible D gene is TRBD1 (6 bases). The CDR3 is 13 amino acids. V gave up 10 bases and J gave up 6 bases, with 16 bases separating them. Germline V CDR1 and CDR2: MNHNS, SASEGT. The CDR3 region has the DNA TGTGCCACCAACAGGGTAGACGGTCAGCCCCAGCATTTT. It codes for CATNRVDGQPQHF.

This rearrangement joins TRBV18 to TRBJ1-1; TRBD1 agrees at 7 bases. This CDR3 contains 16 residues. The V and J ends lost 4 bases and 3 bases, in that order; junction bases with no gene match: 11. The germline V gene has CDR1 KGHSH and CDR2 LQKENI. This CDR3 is CASSLTAGQGDTEAFF. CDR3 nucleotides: TGTGCCAGCTCACTAACCGCCGGGCAGGGGGACACTGAAGCTTTCTTT.

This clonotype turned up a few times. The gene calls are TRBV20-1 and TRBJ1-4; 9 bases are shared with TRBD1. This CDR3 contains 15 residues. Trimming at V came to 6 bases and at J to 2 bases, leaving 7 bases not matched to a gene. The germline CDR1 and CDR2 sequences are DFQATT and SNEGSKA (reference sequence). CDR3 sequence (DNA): TGCAGTGCCTCCGGGACAGGGTTGACTAATGAAAAACTGTTTTTT. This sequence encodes CSASGTGLTNEKLFF.

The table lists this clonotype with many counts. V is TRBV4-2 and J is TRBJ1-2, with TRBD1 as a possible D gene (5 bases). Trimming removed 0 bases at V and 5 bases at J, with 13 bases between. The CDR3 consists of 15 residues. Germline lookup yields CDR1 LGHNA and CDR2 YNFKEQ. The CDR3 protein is CASSQDRGQLYGYTF. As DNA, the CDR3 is TGTGCCAGCAGCCAAGATCGGGGCCAACTGTATGGCTACACCTTC.

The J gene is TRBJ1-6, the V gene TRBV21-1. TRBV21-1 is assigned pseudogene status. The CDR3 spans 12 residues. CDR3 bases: TGTGCCAGCACCAGGGAGGATTCACCCCTCCACTTT. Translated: CASTREDSPLHF.

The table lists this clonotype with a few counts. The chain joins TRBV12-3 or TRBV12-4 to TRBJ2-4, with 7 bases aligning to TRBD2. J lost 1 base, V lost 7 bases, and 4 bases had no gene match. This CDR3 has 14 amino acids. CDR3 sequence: CASNQRGAKNIQYF. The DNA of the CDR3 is TGTGCCAGCAACCAGCGGGGTGCCAAAAACATTCAGTACTTC.

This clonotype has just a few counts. CDR3: CASSLSSGYEEDTQYF. The CDR3 DNA follows: TGTGCCAGCAGTTTATCCTCCGGGTATGAGGAGGATACGCAGTATTTT. The chain couples TRBV12-3 or TRBV12-4 to TRBJ2-3, with no clear D. The CDR3 is 16 residues long. Trimming left V 2 bases short and J 6 bases short, with 18 bases between.

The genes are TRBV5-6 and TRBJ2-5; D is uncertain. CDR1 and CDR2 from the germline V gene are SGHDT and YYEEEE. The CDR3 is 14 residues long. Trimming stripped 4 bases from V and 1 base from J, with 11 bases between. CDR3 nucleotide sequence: TGTGCCAGCAGCCGAAGAGAGGTCCAAGAGACCCAGTACTTC. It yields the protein CASSRREVQETQYF. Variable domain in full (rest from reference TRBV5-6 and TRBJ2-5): DAGVTQSPTHLIKTRGQQVTLRCSPKSGHDTVSWYQQALGQGPQFIFQYYEEEERQRGNFPDRFSGHQFPNYSSELNVNALLLGDSALYLCASSRREVQETQYFGPGTRLLVL.

The CDR3 here is CASRHDRVMNTEAFF. The CDR3 bases are TGCGCCAGCAGACACGACAGGGTAATGAACACTGAAGCTTTCTTT. This chain connects TRBV4-3 to TRBJ1-1; the match to TRBD1 covers 7 bases. The CDR3 is 15 amino acids. J lost 0 bases, V lost 6 bases, and 7 bases had no gene match. Germline CDR1 reads LGHNA; CDR2 reads YSLEER.

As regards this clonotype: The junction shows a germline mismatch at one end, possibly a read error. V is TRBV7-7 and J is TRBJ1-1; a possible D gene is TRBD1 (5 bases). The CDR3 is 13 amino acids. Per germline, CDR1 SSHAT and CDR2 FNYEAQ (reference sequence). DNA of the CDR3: TGTGCTAGCAGTCCAGGGCTCGTTGGTGAAGCTTTCTTT. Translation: CASSPGLVGEAFF.

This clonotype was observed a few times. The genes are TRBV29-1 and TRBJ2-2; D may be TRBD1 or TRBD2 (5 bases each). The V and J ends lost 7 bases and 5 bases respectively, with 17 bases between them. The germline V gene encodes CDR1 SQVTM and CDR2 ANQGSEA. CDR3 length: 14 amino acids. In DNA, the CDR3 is TGCAGCGCGGGTGAGGGGAGTTCGACCGGGGAGCTGTTTTTT. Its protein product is CSAGEGSSTGELFF.

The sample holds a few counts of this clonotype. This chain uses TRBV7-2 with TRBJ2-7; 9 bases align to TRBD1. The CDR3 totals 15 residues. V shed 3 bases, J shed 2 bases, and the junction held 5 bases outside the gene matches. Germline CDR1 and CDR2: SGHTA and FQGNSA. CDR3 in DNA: TGTGCCAGCAGCTTCCCGGGACAGGGTCCCTACGAGCAGTACTTC. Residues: CASSFPGQGPYEQYF.

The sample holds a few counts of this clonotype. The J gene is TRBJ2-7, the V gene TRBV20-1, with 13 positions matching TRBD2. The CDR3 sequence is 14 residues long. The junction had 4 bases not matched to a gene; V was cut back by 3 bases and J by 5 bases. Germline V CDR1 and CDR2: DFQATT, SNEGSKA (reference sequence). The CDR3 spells CSASVGTSGNEQYF. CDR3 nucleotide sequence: TGCAGTGCTAGCGTGGGGACTAGCGGGAACGAGCAGTACTTC.

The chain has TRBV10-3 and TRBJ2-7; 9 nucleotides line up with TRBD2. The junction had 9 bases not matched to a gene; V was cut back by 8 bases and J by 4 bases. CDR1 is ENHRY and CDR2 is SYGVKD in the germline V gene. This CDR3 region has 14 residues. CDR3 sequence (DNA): TGTGCCATCGCGAATGTAGCGGGGGTATACGAGCAGTACTTC. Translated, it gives CAIANVAGVYEQYF.

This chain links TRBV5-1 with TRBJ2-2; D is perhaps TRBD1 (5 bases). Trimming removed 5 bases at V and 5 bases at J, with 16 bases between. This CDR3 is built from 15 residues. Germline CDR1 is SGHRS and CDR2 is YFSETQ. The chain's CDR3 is CASRTGHPGTGELFF. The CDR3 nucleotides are TGCGCCAGCAGAACCGGACACCCCGGAACCGGGGAGCTGTTTTTT.

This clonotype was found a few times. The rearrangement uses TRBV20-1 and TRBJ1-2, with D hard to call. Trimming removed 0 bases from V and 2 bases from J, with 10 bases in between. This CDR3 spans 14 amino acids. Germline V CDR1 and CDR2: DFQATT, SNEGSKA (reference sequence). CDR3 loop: CSARDRHSNYGYTF. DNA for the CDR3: TGCAGTGCTAGAGATCGCCATTCCAACTATGGCTACACCTTC.

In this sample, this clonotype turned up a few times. The CDR3 DNA is TGTGCCAGCAGCTGGCGGAACGAAGAGACCCAGTACTTC. Protein sequence: CASSWRNEETQYF. This rearrangement joins TRBV5-4 to TRBJ2-5; no firm D call. The CDR3 extends over 13 amino acids. Looked up from germline, CDR1 is SGHNT and CDR2 is YYREEE (reference sequence). The V end was cut by 3 bases, the J end by 3 bases, with 9 bases between. The complete variable domain, with remaining parts taken from reference TRBV5-4 and TRBJ2-5, reads ETGVTQSPTHLIKTRGQQVTLRCSSQSGHNTVSWYQQALGQGPQFIFQYYREEENGRGNFPPRFSGLQFPNYSSELNVNALELDDSALYLCASSWRNEETQYFGPGTRLLVL.

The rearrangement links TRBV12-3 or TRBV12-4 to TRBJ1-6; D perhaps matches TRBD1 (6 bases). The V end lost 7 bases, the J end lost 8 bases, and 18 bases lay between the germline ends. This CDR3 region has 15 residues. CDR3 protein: CASNLGGRIDSPLHF. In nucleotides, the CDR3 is TGTGCCAGCAACCTGGGGGGGCGTATAGATTCACCCCTCCACTTT.

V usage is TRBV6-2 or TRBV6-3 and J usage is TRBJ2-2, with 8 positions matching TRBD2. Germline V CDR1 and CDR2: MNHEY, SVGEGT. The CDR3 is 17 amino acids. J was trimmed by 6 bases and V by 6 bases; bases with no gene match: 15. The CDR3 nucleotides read TGTGCCAGCAGCCTCAGGCTCGGACTAGCTGGTCCCGGGGAGCTGTTTTTT. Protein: CASSLRLGLAGPGELFF.

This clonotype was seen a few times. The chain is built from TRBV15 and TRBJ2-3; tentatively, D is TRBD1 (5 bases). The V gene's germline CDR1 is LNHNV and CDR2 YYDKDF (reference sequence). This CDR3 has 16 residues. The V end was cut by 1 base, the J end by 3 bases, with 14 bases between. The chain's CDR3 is CATSRVGRVGTDTQYF. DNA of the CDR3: TGTGCCACCAGCAGAGTGGGCAGGGTTGGGACAGATACGCAGTATTTT.

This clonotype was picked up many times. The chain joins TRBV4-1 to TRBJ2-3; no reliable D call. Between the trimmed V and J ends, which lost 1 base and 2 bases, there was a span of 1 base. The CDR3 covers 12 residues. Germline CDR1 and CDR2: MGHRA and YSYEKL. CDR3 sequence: CASSQVTDTQYF. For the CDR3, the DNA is TGCGCCAGCAGCCAAGTCACAGATACGCAGTATTTT.

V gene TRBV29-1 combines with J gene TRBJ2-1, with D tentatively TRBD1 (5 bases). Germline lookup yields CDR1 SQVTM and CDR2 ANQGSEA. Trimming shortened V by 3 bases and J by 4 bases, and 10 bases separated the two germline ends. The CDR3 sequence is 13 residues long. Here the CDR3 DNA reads TGCAGCGTTGATAGGGGCACGTACAATGAGCAGTTCTTC. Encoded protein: CSVDRGTYNEQFF.